This T cell receptor beta chain was observed in a study of shared T cell receptors in the human thymus. Libraries were prepared by immunoSEQ multiplex PCR; TCRdb keeps only in-frame clonotypes and omits some of them. The table lists hundreds of thousands of clones, around 82% of them singletons. The J segment lost 6 bases and the V segment lost 5 bases, leaving 8 bases of the junction unmatched. The CDR3 consists of 15 residues. The germline V gene encodes CDR1 SGHTA and CDR2 FQGNSA. This sample was shared with a second study, whose subject was human thymus T cells. That work adds: Having corrective surgery for congenital heart defects, healthy Finnish infants were the ones who donated. Thymic samples were excised during corrective heart operations. V and J gene usage appeared biased in thymic and blood repertoires.

The clonotype comes from a boy in the first two years of life with a congenital heart defect. The chain recombines TRBV7-2 with TRBJ2-1, with 9 bases fitting TRBD2. The sequenced sample was thymocytes. CDR3 coding DNA: TGTGCCAGCAGCCCTTCTGGACTAGCGTCCAATGAGCAGTTCTTC. Residues: CASSPSGLASNEQFF.